The entry that follows covers one T cell receptor beta chain sequence. As yet, its antigen is unknown. This record belongs to a study of CD8+ T cells in alopecia areata. The treatment here: oral pan-JAK inhibitor, 5-10 mg twice daily. Investigators isolated RNA and reverse transcribed it into cDNA to act as the sequencing template. Libraries were prepared by immunoSEQ multiplex PCR; TCRdb keeps only in-frame clonotypes and omits some of them. The data contain tens of thousands of clones, over 25% of them singletons. Study-level points and caveats: In scalp and blood, many expanded lesional clones persisted during tofacitinib. The study found TCR sharing across patients less clear than in mice, possibly for HLA reasons.

The receptor was isolated from a human donor with alopecia areata. The sequenced sample was CD8+ T cells sorted from blood, obtained at week 4, from a patient treated with tofacitinib.

DNA of the CDR3: TGTGCCAGCAGCCAAGACGGGATAGGACTAGCGGGAACATCATTGTACGAGCAGTACTTC. It is translated as CASSQDGIGLAGTSLYEQYF. The chain couples TRBV4-2 to TRBJ2-7, with TRBD2 identical over 12 bases. This CDR3 comprises 20 residues. V gave up 0 bases and J gave up 4 bases; unmatched junction bases: 16. Germline V CDR1 and CDR2: LGHNA, YNFKEQ.